This T cell receptor beta chain emerged from a study of CD8+ T cells in alopecia areata. The overall study: A regimen of oral tofacitinib, 5 to 10 mg twice daily, was given to treated patients. A 6-month off-drug phase came after tofacitinib, which had lasted 6 to 18 months.

With regard to this clone: Its antigen is as yet unknown.

Sequencing relied on a cDNA template that was reverse transcribed from extracted RNA. Generated by immunoSEQ multiplex PCR, the TCRdb table keeps only in-frame clones and is missing some. The table lists 170,000 or so clones, roughly 65% of them singletons. Study-wide results and caveats: Affected lesional scalp, above all in alopecia totalis/universalis, was more clonal than normal scalp.

CDR3 size: 13 residues. Germline V gene data show CDR1 as GTSNPN and CDR2 as SVGIG (reference sequence). Trimming removed 7 bases from V and 3 bases from J; junction bases left unmatched: 5. Researchers picked out CD4+ and CD8+ T cells from PBMCs by sorting. This sample comprised CD4+ T cells sorted from blood, obtained at week 0. The receptor was isolated from a human donor with alopecia areata. This chain uses TRBV30 with TRBJ1-4, with 7 bases matching TRBD1. CDR3 sequence (DNA): TGTGCCTTCCAGGGGGTTTCTAATGAAAAACTGTTTTTT. Protein sequence: CAFQGVSNEKLFF.